The 15 T cell receptor beta chains below all came from one sample that was sequenced in a study of shared clonotypes between healthy human individuals. TCRdb's table, derived via immunoSEQ multiplex PCR, lists solely in-frame clones and lacks some. Of about a million clones listed, around 74% are singletons. Material for sequencing was memory CD4+ T cells sorted from blood. Subset noted: CD45RA-negative fraction. These receptors were taken from a man in his late teens or twenties in good health.

This clone was seen repeatedly, ten times or more. V and J are TRBV7-2 and TRBJ1-1; 8 bases are shared with TRBD1. Germline lookup yields CDR1 SGHTA and CDR2 FQGNSA. The CDR3 is 14 amino acids. The trim removed 6 bases at V and 3 bases at J, leaving 6 bases unmatched. CDR3 DNA: TGTGCCAGCAGACTCGGACAGGGATACACTGAAGCTTTCTTT. Translation gives CASRLGQGYTEAFF.

The chain joins TRBV7-2 to TRBJ2-2, with D hard to call. V was pared by 3 bases and J by 2 bases, with 7 bases between. Germline V CDR1 and CDR2: SGHTA, FQGNSA. The CDR3 is 14 residues long. CDR3 coding DNA: TGTGCCAGCAGCTTGAACAGTAACACCGGGGAGCTGTTTTTT. Translation: CASSLNSNTGELFF.

This clone came up once. The chain employs TRBV7-2 and TRBJ2-7; 7 nucleotides line up with TRBD1. The CDR3 contains 13 residues. The V and J ends lost 5 bases and 5 bases, in that order; junction bases with no gene match: 6. Germline V gene sequence: CDR1 SGHTA, CDR2 FQGNSA. Written as DNA, the CDR3 is TGTGCCAGCAGCGTCCGGGACAGTGACGAGCAGTACTTC. It encodes CASSVRDSDEQYF.

The chain recombines TRBV18 with TRBJ1-1; D perhaps matches TRBD1 (5 bases). The CDR3 length is 14 residues. V lost 1 base to trimming and J lost 6 bases, with 12 bases between them. Germline V gene data show CDR1 as KGHSH and CDR2 as LQKENI. The CDR3 DNA sequence: TGTGCCAGCTCACCACTTCCGGGGGACGCTGAAGCTTTCTTT. Protein product: CASSPLPGDAEAFF.

DNA for the CDR3: TGTGCCAGCGCCCACAGCAAGCCTAGCAACACCTTC. Translating it yields CASAHSKPSNTF. The V call is TRBV27, the J call TRBJ1-2; D unresolved. Trimming left V 8 bases short and J 12 bases short, with 19 bases between. CDR1 is MNHEY, CDR2 SMNVEV, per germline (reference sequence). The CDR3 covers 12 residues.

This clone was detected a few times. The sample carries other DNA sequences with the same CDR3. The gene calls are TRBV10-3 and TRBJ1-5; D is uncertain. Germline CDR1 is ENHRY and CDR2 is SYGVKD. V was shortened by 0 bases and J by 5 bases, with 5 bases between the two germline ends. CDR3 length: 13 amino acids. CDR3 DNA: TGTGCCATCAGTGAGTCTAGGGATCAGCCCCAGCATTTT. Protein: CAISESRDQPQHF.

The gene calls are TRBV6-1 and TRBJ2-7; D ambiguous. The CDR3 is 12 residues long. With 5 bases removed from V and 2 bases from J, the gap between germline ends came to 7 bases. The germline V gene has CDR1 MNHNS and CDR2 SASEGT. For the CDR3, the DNA is TGTGCCAGCAGTCGATTTGCCTACGAGCAGTACTTC. Translating gives CASSRFAYEQYF.

The genes are TRBV11-2 and TRBJ2-1; D possibly uses TRBD1 or TRBD2 (6 bases each). Germline lookup yields CDR1 SGHAT and CDR2 FQNNGV. Trimming pared 0 bases from V and 3 bases from J, leaving 15 bases between. The CDR3 consists of 17 residues. CDR3 protein: CASSLELSRGHYNEQFF. The CDR3 region has the DNA TGTGCCAGCAGCTTAGAATTGAGTCGGGGGCACTACAATGAGCAGTTCTTC.

The chain couples TRBV6-1 to TRBJ1-4; 8 bases align to TRBD1. The CDR3 is 15 residues long. J was trimmed by 7 bases and V by 4 bases; bases with no gene match: 8. Germline CDR1 is MNHNS and CDR2 is SASEGT. The CDR3 DNA reads as TGTGCCAGCAGTGGGATGGGGACAGGTGGTGAAAAACTGTTTTTT. This sequence encodes CASSGMGTGGEKLFF.

A single count supports this clone. The chain couples TRBV7-9 to TRBJ2-1, with TRBD2 matching over 8 bases. The ends lost 1 base at V and 4 bases at J; junction bases unmatched: 3. CDR3 length: 15 amino acids. CDR1 and CDR2 (germline): SEHNR, FQNEAQ (reference sequence). The CDR3 DNA follows: TGTGCCAGCAGCTTAGGACTAGCGAATTACAATGAGCAGTTCTTC. Amino acids: CASSLGLANYNEQFF.

This clone has more than one count but fewer than ten. A read error may account for a junction end that differs from germline. The V and J genes are TRBV7-7 and TRBJ2-1, with D tentatively TRBD2 (5 bases). Germline CDR1 and CDR2: SSHAT and FNYEAQ (reference sequence). The CDR3 covers 13 residues. The CDR3 DNA is TGTGCTAGCAGCTCCGGACTCTCCAATGAGCAGTTCTTC. Translating it yields CASSSGLSNEQFF.

In its sample, this clone was seen once. V is TRBV10-2 and J is TRBJ1-3; 8 bases are shared with TRBD1. The CDR3 runs to 14 residues. Trimming at V came to 9 bases and at J to 3 bases, leaving 7 bases not matched to a gene. CDR1 is WSHSY, CDR2 SAAADI, per germline. CDR3 protein: CASSSGGHGNTIYF. The DNA for the CDR3 is TGCGCCAGTAGTTCAGGGGGCCATGGAAACACCATATATTTT.

The CDR3 DNA follows: TGCGCCAGCAGCTCTTCCGGGGGAAACAGAGATACGCAGTATTTT. It translates to CASSSSGGNRDTQYF. The V gene is TRBV5-1, the J gene TRBJ2-3; D possibly corresponds to TRBD2 (6 bases). The CDR3 length is 15 residues. Trimming removed 3 bases from V and 5 bases from J, with 16 bases in between. Germline CDR1 and CDR2: SGHRS and YFSETQ.

The chain couples TRBV15 to TRBJ2-2; D is uncertain. This CDR3 contains 14 residues. V lost 0 bases and J lost 5, with 7 bases in between. CDR1 is LNHNV and CDR2 is YYDKDF in the germline V gene (reference sequence). Here the CDR3 DNA reads TGTGCCACCAGCAGAGATTACCAAACCGGGGAGCTGTTTTTT. Translated: CATSRDYQTGELFF.

The chain combines TRBV30 with TRBJ2-5, with 7 bases fitting TRBD2. CDR1 and CDR2 (germline): GTSNPN, SVGIG (reference sequence). The CDR3 consists of 11 residues. Losses at the gene ends were 8 bases for V and 4 bases for J; bases not matched to a gene: 4. CDR3 amino acids: CAAGVSETQYF. The DNA for the CDR3 is TGTGCCGCGGGAGTCTCAGAGACCCAGTACTTC. Full variable domain (missing parts from reference TRBV30 and TRBJ2-5): SQTIHQWPATLVQPVGSPLSLECTVEGTSNPNLYWYRQAAGRGLQLLFYSVGIGQISSEVPQNLSASRPQDRQFILSSKKLLLSDSGFYLCAAGVSETQYFGPGTRLLVL.